A selection of T cell receptor beta chains follows, all from one sample in a study of blood T cell repertoires in COVID-19. Produced via immunoSEQ multiplex PCR; TCRdb's table is partial and in-frame only. The sample lists 200,000 to 250,000 clones; about four fifths were seen once. The material sequenced was PBMCs or T cells enriched from blood (not recorded which). These receptors were collected from a woman aged 40-49 years with acute COVID-19. Both conserved end residues are part of each CDR3. The D gene is left open where the match is weak. Part of the rows lack a size; the others show once, few, many or a class for expanded clones.

>-|-|TRBJ2-7|TRBV30
TGTGCCTGGAGTGTCCGATACGGGGACGAGCAGTACTTC
CAWSVRYGDEQYF
>TRBD1|-|TRBJ1-2|TRBV19
TGTGCCAGTAGTATACCCGGACAGGGGCCTGGCTACACCTTC
CASSIPGQGPGYTF
>-|-|TRBJ1-2|TRBV3-1/TRBV3-2
TGTGCCAGCAGCCAAGAACAGGCCAGCTTTAACTATGGCTACACCTTC
CASSQEQASFNYGYTF
>-|-|TRBJ2-4|TRBV9
TGTGCCAGCAGCGTAGAAGGGGGACACCCTTACATTCAGTACTTC
CASSVEGGHPYIQYF
>TRBD1|-|TRBJ2-5|TRBV7-2
TGTGCCAGCAGCGGGACAGGAGGTGAGACCCAGTACTTC
CASSGTGGETQYF
>-|-|TRBJ1-1|TRBV19
TGTGCCAGTAGTACAATACAGGGTGTGAACACTGAAGCTTTCTTT
CASSTIQGVNTEAFF
>-|-|TRBJ2-5|TRBV29-1
TGCAGCGTTGAATTTGGACTGTCATACCAAGAGACCCAGTACTTC
CSVEFGLSYQETQYF
>-|-|TRBJ2-1|TRBV5-1
TGCGCCAGCAGCCAAGCTGAGGGCTCCTACAATGAGCAGTTCTTC
CASSQAEGSYNEQFF
>TRBD1|-|TRBJ2-3|TRBV18
TGTGCCAGCTCACCACCCTGGGACAGTAGCACAGATACGCAGTATTTT
CASSPPWDSSTDTQYF
>-|-|TRBJ1-5|TRBV5-5
TGTGCCAGCAGCTTTTCGGGGGATCAGCCCCAGCATTTT
CASSFSGDQPQHF
>-|-|TRBJ2-7|TRBV27
TGTGCCAGCAGTTTAGGGCAGCCTTACGAGCAGTACTTC
CASSLGQPYEQYF
>-|once|TRBJ1-2|TRBV28
TGTGCCAGCAGCCCATCTGGGACATCTGGCTACACCTTC
CASSPSGTSGYTF
>-|-|TRBJ2-6|TRBV4-1
TGCGCCAGCAGCCCACAGGCCGCTGGGGCCAACGTCCTGACTTTC
CASSPQAAGANVLTF
>TRBD2|-|TRBJ2-5|TRBV2
TGTGCCAGCAGTGGGGAGGGCGAAGAGACCCAGTACTTC
CASSGEGEETQYF
>TRBD2|-|TRBJ2-1|TRBV13
TGTGCCAGCAGCTTAGGGCTAGCGGGGGGGCCCCATGAGCAGTTCTTC
CASSLGLAGGPHEQFF
>-|-|TRBJ1-5|TRBV2
TGTGCCAGCAGTGAACGACAGACCAATCAGCCCCAGCATTTT
CASSERQTNQPQHF